The 27 T cell receptor beta chains reported below all come from one sample, sequenced in a study of breast tumors, draining lymph nodes, adjacent tissues (TCRdb year 2016). Library preparation used multiplex PCR. Sequencing was carried out with an Illumina HiSeq 2000. TCRdb passed the public sequencing reads through fastp at Q25 and MiXCR, retaining productive beta sequences. Every entry covers one CDR3 protein and lists the most common genes and DNA from its rows. Within this sample are about 15,000 distinct CDR3 sequences, with approximately 55% of them counted one time only. 16% of the sample comes from the top ten. The sample taken for sequencing was tumor-adjacent breast tissue. The receptors originated from a female donor with breast cancer. Some clones in this sample may be carry-over from other donors' samples.

The chain has TRBV20-1 and TRBJ2-1; perhaps TRBD2 as D (5 bases). The CDR3 is 12 residues long. Per germline, CDR1 DFQATT and CDR2 SNEGSKA (reference sequence). With 6 bases removed from V and 6 bases from J, the gap between germline ends came to 12 bases. The DNA of the CDR3 is TGCAGTGCCCTGACGGGGAGCAATGAGCAGTTCTTC. Protein: CSALTGSNEQFF.

J is TRBJ2-1 and V is TRBV12-3 or TRBV12-4; 8 bases fit TRBD2. The CDR3 is 15 residues long. The J segment lost 8 bases and the V segment lost 8 bases, leaving 14 bases of the junction unmatched. CDR3 sequence (DNA): TGTGCCAGCGGTCTGGGACTAGGGCTTAACCATGAGCAGTTCTTC. Translation: CASGLGLGLNHEQFF.

V and J are TRBV9 and TRBJ2-5; 8 nucleotides match TRBD1. The length of the CDR3 is 15 residues. Trimming took 0 bases from V and 0 from J; bases not matched to a gene: 1. CDR1 SGDLS and CDR2 YYNGEE come from the germline V gene. CDR3 sequence: CASSVGQGYQETQYF. In nucleotides, the CDR3 is TGTGCCAGCAGCGTAGGACAGGGGTACCAAGAGACCCAGTACTTC.

This chain uses TRBV7-2 with TRBJ2-7; TRBD2 agrees at 11 bases. Trimming removed 7 bases from V and 1 base from J; junction bases left unmatched: 3. This CDR3 has 14 amino acids. Germline V CDR1 and CDR2: SGHTA, FQGNSA. The CDR3 loop reads CASTGTSGSYEQYF. CDR3 DNA sequence: TGTGCCAGCACCGGGACTAGCGGTTCCTACGAGCAGTACTTC.

In nucleotides, the CDR3 is TGTGCCAGTAGTATAGCCCCTACCACAGATACGCAGTATTTT. It codes for CASSIAPTTDTQYF. The rearrangement joins TRBV19 to TRBJ2-3, with no clear D. Trimming left V 1 base short and J 2 bases short, with 7 bases between. The CDR3 is 14 amino acids. Germline CDR1 LNHDA, CDR2 SQIVND (reference sequence).

This clonotype was counted at least ten times. The V call is TRBV5-5, the J call TRBJ2-1; 11 bases fit TRBD2. The CDR3 runs 14 residues. V lost 1 base, J lost 8 bases, and 2 bases stayed unmatched. Germline V gene lookup returns CDR1 SGHKS and CDR2 YYEKEE (reference sequence). DNA of the CDR3: TGTGCCAGCAGCTTGACTAGCGGGAGCCATGAGCAGTTCTTC. It is translated as CASSLTSGSHEQFF.

The J gene is TRBJ2-7, the V gene TRBV20-1; the match to TRBD1 covers 8 bases. CDR1 is DFQATT, CDR2 SNEGSKA, per germline (reference sequence). This CDR3 has 14 amino acids. Trimming removed 3 bases from V and 5 bases from J; junction bases left unmatched: 9. The CDR3 reads CSASRTGLTHEQYF. The CDR3 bases are TGCAGTGCTAGCCGGACAGGGCTTACCCACGAGCAGTACTTC.

This clonotype was counted ten times or more. The rearrangement links TRBV20-1 to TRBJ2-6; TRBD1 matches at 7 bases. This CDR3 region has 17 residues. After removal of 0 bases from V and 0 bases from J, the junction contained 5 bases not matched to a gene. The germline V gene encodes CDR1 DFQATT and CDR2 SNEGSKA (reference sequence). Here the CDR3 reads CSARDEGAFSGANVLTF. DNA for the CDR3: TGCAGTGCTAGAGATGAGGGGGCCTTCTCTGGGGCCAACGTCCTGACTTTC.

The J gene is TRBJ1-6, the V gene TRBV20-1; TRBD1 is a possible D gene (6 bases). The germline CDR1 and CDR2 sequences are DFQATT and SNEGSKA (reference sequence). The CDR3 consists of 14 residues. V was shortened by 0 bases and J by 9 bases, with 12 bases between the two germline ends. Written as DNA, the CDR3 is TGCAGTGCTAGAGAGGGAGGGGGGGCTTCACCCCTCCACTTT. Translated: CSAREGGGASPLHF.

The chain has TRBV7-3 and TRBJ2-3; TRBD2 matches 11 bases. Germline loops: CDR1 SGHTA, CDR2 FQGTGA. Trimming removed 1 base from V and 3 bases from J; junction bases left unmatched: 6. The length of the CDR3 is 17 residues. The CDR3 sequence: CASSLSGTSGLTDTQYF. The CDR3 DNA reads TGTGCCAGCAGCTTAAGTGGGACTAGCGGTTTAACAGATACGCAGTATTTT.

V gene TRBV10-3 combines with J gene TRBJ2-2, with unresolved D. Germline V lookup: CDR1 ENHRY, CDR2 SYGVKD. The CDR3 is 8 amino acids. Trimming cost V 9 bases and J 8 bases, with 1 base left between them. CDR3 DNA: TGTGCCATGGGGGAGCTGTTTTTT. This gives the protein CAMGELFF.

This clonotype has more than one count but fewer than ten. This CDR3 reads CASKGELGVQYF. CDR3 coding DNA: TGTGCCAGCAAGGGGGAACTTGGAGTACAGTACTTC. V usage is TRBV2 and J usage is TRBJ2-7; D possibly corresponds to TRBD1 (6 bases). V lost 7 bases and J 10 bases, leaving 17 bases between the germline ends. The length of the CDR3 is 12 residues. Germline CDR1 SNHLY, CDR2 FYNNEI.

J is TRBJ2-3 and V is TRBV20-1; 8 nucleotides line up with TRBD2. Germline lookup yields CDR1 DFQATT and CDR2 SNEGSKA (reference sequence). Losses at the gene ends were 3 bases for V and 1 base for J; bases not matched to a gene: 0. There are 13 residues in the CDR3. The CDR3 loop is CSARTSGTDTQYF. CDR3 coding DNA: TGCAGTGCTAGGACTAGCGGCACAGATACGCAGTATTTT.

This chain joins TRBV6-5 and TRBJ1-1; tentatively, D is TRBD1 (6 bases). Trimming cost V 8 bases and J 1 base, with 11 bases left between them. The CDR3 runs 13 residues. CDR1 is MNHEY and CDR2 is SVGAGI in the germline V gene. The CDR3 loop is CASGGGGNTEAFF. CDR3 DNA: TGTGCCAGCGGAGGGGGGGGGAACACTGAAGCTTTCTTT.

The gene calls are TRBV25-1 and TRBJ2-3, with a tentative D call TRBD2 (6 bases). The ends were cut back, 7 bases at V and 3 bases at J, with 17 bases in the middle. CDR1 and CDR2 (germline): MGHDK, SYGVNS. The CDR3 length is 15 residues. DNA for the CDR3: TGTGCCAGCACCGAGGCGGGGCACCAGACAGATACGCAGTATTTT. Its protein is CASTEAGHQTDTQYF.

The chain recombines TRBV5-1 with TRBJ2-3; the D is unclear. Trimming took 5 bases from V and 2 from J, leaving 6 bases between them. Per the germline V gene, CDR1 is SGHRS and CDR2 is YFSETQ. The CDR3 runs 12 residues. CDR3 protein: CASRGNTDTQYF. The CDR3, as DNA: TGCGCCAGCAGGGGTAACACAGATACGCAGTATTTT. The full variable domain, rest sourced from reference TRBV5-1 and TRBJ2-3, is KAGVTQTPRYLIKTRGQQVTLSCSPISGHRSVSWYQQTPGQGLQFLFEYFSETQRNKGNFPGRFSGRQFSNSRSEMNVSTLELGDSALYLCASRGNTDTQYFGPGTRLTVL.

This clonotype has a single count. The gene calls are TRBV7-2 and TRBJ1-6, with 7 bases that match TRBD1. Germline CDR1 is SGHTA and CDR2 is FQGNSA. The CDR3 consists of 15 residues. Trimming at V came to 4 bases and at J to 5 bases, leaving 5 bases not matched to a gene. CDR3 sequence (DNA): TGTGCCAGCAGCTCGGGACAGAGACATAATTCACCCCTCCACTTT. This codes for CASSSGQRHNSPLHF.

The J gene is TRBJ2-3, the V gene TRBV10-3; D perhaps matches TRBD2 (6 bases). This CDR3 has 14 residues. Trimming took off 6 bases at V and 4 bases at J, with 14 bases between the two ends. The germline gives CDR1 ENHRY, CDR2 SYGVKD. CDR3: CAISAGPPSDTQYF. The CDR3 DNA reads TGTGCCATCAGCGCGGGGCCGCCTTCAGATACGCAGTATTTT.

CDR3 bases: TGTGCCAGTAGTATCGACAGGACTCAGCCCCAGCATTTT. As protein: CASSIDRTQPQHF. The J gene is TRBJ1-5, the V gene TRBV19; D may be TRBD1 (6 bases). This CDR3 contains 13 residues. V was cut by 3 bases and J by 6 bases, with 9 bases left in between. Germline CDR1 and CDR2: LNHDA and SQIVND (reference sequence). Full variable domain (outside the CDR3, taken from reference TRBV19 and TRBJ1-5): DGGITQSPKYLFRKEGQNVTLSCEQNLNHDAMYWYRQDPGQGLRLIYYSQIVNDFQKGDIAEGYSVSREKKESFPLTVTSAQKNPTAFYLCASSIDRTQPQHFGDGTRLSIL.

This clonotype was detected ten times or more. The chain combines TRBV10-1 with TRBJ1-4; possibly TRBD1 for D (6 bases). CDR3 length equals 14 residues. Trimming shortened V by 6 bases and J by 6 bases, and 14 bases separated the two germline ends. Germline V lookup: CDR1 WNHNN, CDR2 SYGVQD (reference sequence). DNA of the CDR3: TGCGCCAGCAGAGGACGGCCAGGGGATGAAAAACTGTTTTTT. It translates to CASRGRPGDEKLFF.

The genes are TRBV15 and TRBJ2-1; 14 bases line up with TRBD2. The CDR3 consists of 19 residues. The junction had 15 bases not matched to a gene; V was cut back by 2 bases and J by 9 bases. Germline CDR1 is LNHNV and CDR2 is YYDKDF (reference sequence). CDR3 sequence (DNA): TGTGCCACCAGCAGAATGGGGACTAGCGGGAGTGGAACGTCACGTGAGCAGTTCTTC. It specifies CATSRMGTSGSGTSREQFF.

The CDR3, as DNA: TGTGCCAGCAGCTTAGCGGGACGAATTTTCTATGGCTACACCTTC. This sequence encodes CASSLAGRIFYGYTF. This sequence joins TRBV7-3 and TRBJ1-2; weak D call: TRBD1 (5 bases). CDR3 length equals 15 residues. The ends were cut back, 2 bases at V and 4 bases at J, with 14 bases in the middle. Germline loops: CDR1 SGHTA, CDR2 FQGTGA.

This clonotype was counted ten times or more. A read error may explain this, as a much larger clone is one base away. V is TRBV12-3 or TRBV12-4 and J is TRBJ1-4, with D unresolved. The V end lost 7 bases, the J end lost 2 bases, and 11 bases lay between the germline ends. The CDR3 contains 14 residues. In DNA, the CDR3 is TGTGCCAGCAATCTGGGTCATACTAATGAAAAACTGTTTTTT. This encodes CASNLGHTNEKLFF.

V usage is TRBV24-1 and J usage is TRBJ2-2; 14 bases agree with TRBD2. Germline assignment: CDR1 KGHDR and CDR2 SFDVKD. This CDR3 spans 18 amino acids. V shed 4 bases and J 6 bases; nucleotides not matched to a gene: 9. The CDR3 loop reads CATSDGTSGGHKAGELFF. The CDR3 nucleotides are TGTGCCACCAGTGACGGGACTAGCGGGGGTCACAAGGCCGGGGAGCTGTTTTTT.

This clonotype was observed at least ten times. CDR3 DNA sequence: TGCGCCAGCAGCCAAGATCGGCGCCCAGATACGCAGTATTTT. Translation gives CASSQDRRPDTQYF. This chain connects TRBV4-3 to TRBJ2-3; D gene uncertain. Per the germline V gene, CDR1 is LGHNA and CDR2 is YSLEER. The CDR3 is 14 residues long. Trimming took 0 bases from V and 4 from J, leaving 8 bases between them.

The sample holds many counts of this clonotype. This sequence joins TRBV20-1 and TRBJ1-4; D is unclear. The ends were cut back, 5 bases at V and 8 bases at J, with 15 bases in the middle. Germline lookup yields CDR1 DFQATT and CDR2 SNEGSKA (reference sequence). This CDR3 comprises 13 residues. The CDR3 sequence is CSAGGRRHEKLFF. The CDR3 coding sequence is TGCAGTGCTGGTGGCAGGAGGCACGAAAAACTGTTTTTT.

The gene calls are TRBV24-1 and TRBJ1-2; tentative D call: TRBD1 (5 bases). The germline V and J ends were trimmed by 8 bases and 3 bases, with 12 bases remaining between them. The V gene's germline CDR1 is KGHDR and CDR2 SFDVKD. This CDR3 contains 13 residues. CDR3 loop: CATKCQGDYGYTF. In DNA, the CDR3 is TGTGCCACCAAGTGCCAGGGTGACTATGGCTACACCTTC.